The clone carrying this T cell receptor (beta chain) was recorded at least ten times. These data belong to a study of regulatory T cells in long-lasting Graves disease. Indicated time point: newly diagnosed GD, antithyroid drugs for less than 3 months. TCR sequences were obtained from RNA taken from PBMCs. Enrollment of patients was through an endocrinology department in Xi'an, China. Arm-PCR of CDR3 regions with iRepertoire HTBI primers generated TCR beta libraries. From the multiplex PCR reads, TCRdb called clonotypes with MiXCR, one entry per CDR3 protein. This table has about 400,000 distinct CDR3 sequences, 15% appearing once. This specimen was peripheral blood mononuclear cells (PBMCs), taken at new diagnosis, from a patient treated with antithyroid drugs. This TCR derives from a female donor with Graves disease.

CDR3 region: CASGVSAFF. The CDR3 coding sequence is TGTGCCAGCGGGGTCAGCGCTTTCTTT. This rearrangement joins TRBV2 to TRBJ1-1; D unclear. V was shortened by 8 bases and J by 11 bases, with 9 bases between the two germline ends. There are 9 residues in the CDR3. Germline values: CDR1 SNHLY, CDR2 FYNNEI.